Below are 10 T cell receptor beta chains sequenced from a single sample in a study of T cell changes during pregnancy in multiple sclerosis. The table came from immunoSEQ multiplex PCR; TCRdb's copy has only in-frame clones and leaves some out. The table has about 70,000 clones, under 95% seen once. The sample in question was peripheral blood, obtained after pregnancy. The receptors come from a female donor with multiple sclerosis, enrolled in a pregnancy study.

This sequence joins TRBV9 and TRBJ2-7; 10 nucleotides align to TRBD2. The germline V gene encodes CDR1 SGDLS and CDR2 YYNGEE. Trimming took 0 bases from V and 7 from J; bases not matched to a gene: 7. This CDR3 spans 15 amino acids. CDR3 residues: CASSVALAGVGEQYF. The CDR3 nucleotides read TGTGCCAGCAGCGTAGCTCTAGCGGGAGTAGGGGAGCAGTACTTC. Using reference TRBV9 and TRBJ2-7 for the parts outside the CDR3, the full variable domain is DSGVTQTPKHLITATGQRVTLRCSPRSGDLSVYWYQQSLDQGLQFLIQYYNGEERAKGNILERFSAQQFPDLHSELNLSSLELGDSALYFCASSVALAGVGEQYFGPGTRLTVT.

The V gene is TRBV19, the J gene TRBJ2-7; 8 bases are shared with TRBD1. The germline V gene encodes CDR1 LNHDA and CDR2 SQIVND (reference sequence). V gave up 6 bases and J gave up 6 bases; unmatched junction bases: 10. This CDR3 has 14 residues. CDR3 in DNA: TGTGCCAGTAGGACCGGGACAGGCATCGGCGAGCAGTACTTC. Its translation is CASRTGTGIGEQYF.

This clone has only one observation. V is TRBV7-9 and J is TRBJ1-1; tentatively, D is TRBD1 (5 bases). The germline V gene has CDR1 SEHNR and CDR2 FQNEAQ (reference sequence). V was trimmed by 3 bases and J by 4 bases, leaving 24 bases between them. This CDR3 is 18 amino acids long. In nucleotides, the CDR3 is TGTGCCAGCAGCTTCATAACTACCTTCGGCCAGGGAGGCACTGAAGCTTTCTTT. This encodes CASSFITTFGQGGTEAFF.

The CDR3 DNA reads TGCGCCAGCAGCTTTCAGGACAGGAAAGACAATGAGCAGTTCTTC. This translates into CASSFQDRKDNEQFF. The genes are TRBV5-1 and TRBJ2-1; TRBD1 matches 7 bases. Unmatched junction bases numbered 7, after V lost 2 bases and J lost 5 bases. The germline V gene has CDR1 SGHRS and CDR2 YFSETQ. The CDR3 consists of 15 residues.

CDR3 region: CASSDVGQGLNEQFF. CDR3 DNA sequence: TGTGCCAGCAGTGACGTGGGGCAGGGGCTCAATGAGCAGTTCTTC. The chain combines TRBV25-1 with TRBJ2-1; D might be TRBD1 (6 bases). Germline CDR1 MGHDK, CDR2 SYGVNS. Trimming left V 3 bases short and J 6 bases short, with 15 bases between. The CDR3 has 15 amino acids.

The chain uses TRBV19 and TRBJ2-5, with TRBD1 matching 8 bases. The length of the CDR3 is 14 residues. Germline-derived CDR1 and CDR2 are LNHDA and SQIVND (reference sequence). V was pared by 3 bases and J by 5 bases, with 5 bases of the junction left unmatched. Written as DNA, the CDR3 is TGTGCCAGTAGTATTACAGGGGGGACCGAGACCCAGTACTTC. It translates to CASSITGGTETQYF.

J is TRBJ2-2 and V is TRBV5-1, with a tentative D call TRBD2 (7 bases). The V gene's germline CDR1 is SGHRS and CDR2 YFSETQ. There are 15 residues in the CDR3. V was shortened by 5 bases and J by 0 bases, with 11 bases between the two germline ends. DNA of the CDR3: TGCGCCAGCAGTTCGGGGGGCACGAACACCGGGGAGCTGTTTTTT. Translated: CASSSGGTNTGELFF.

The gene calls are TRBV4-3 and TRBJ2-1; TRBD2 aligns across 11 bases. The V gene end was trimmed by 4 bases and the J gene end by 6 bases; junction bases not matched to a gene: 8. CDR1 and CDR2 from the germline V gene are LGHNA and YSLEER. The CDR3 consists of 16 residues. CDR3 residues: CASSPIAGGMINEQFF. The DNA of the CDR3 is TGCGCCAGCAGCCCTATAGCGGGAGGGATGATCAATGAGCAGTTCTTC.

V is TRBV5-1 and J is TRBJ2-1, with 9 bases lining up with TRBD2. The V and J ends lost 0 bases and 4 bases, in that order; junction bases with no gene match: 11. Germline assignment: CDR1 SGHRS and CDR2 YFSETQ. The CDR3 is made up of 18 amino acids. The CDR3 spells CASSLVSLAGSPYNEQFF. CDR3 coding DNA: TGCGCCAGCAGCTTGGTGTCGCTAGCGGGATCTCCTTACAATGAGCAGTTCTTC.

This chain joins TRBV2 and TRBJ2-7; tentatively, D is TRBD1 (6 bases). V lost 7 bases and J lost 6, with 13 bases in between. This CDR3 has 12 residues. Germline CDR1 SNHLY, CDR2 FYNNEI. The CDR3 DNA sequence: TGTGCCAGCATACGGACAGCCCGCGAGCAGTACTTC. Translating it yields CASIRTAREQYF.